One sample yielded the 11 T cell receptor beta chains listed below, sequenced in a study of PD-L1 blockade in urothelial cancer. Sequencing used immunoSEQ multiplex PCR; TCRdb keeps in-frame clones, though not all of them. The table has about 41,000 clones, roughly 81% seen once. Time point reported: peripheral blood 6 weeks after treatment start. The source material was PBMCs, sampled around atezolizumab (anti-PD-L1) treatment. These receptors all come from a man in his 70s with urothelial cancer.

This chain connects TRBV5-1 to TRBJ2-1; 7 positions agree with TRBD2. Trimming at V came to 9 bases and at J to 3 bases, leaving 15 bases not matched to a gene. Looked up from germline, CDR1 is SGHRS and CDR2 is YFSETQ. This CDR3 is built from 16 residues. Here the CDR3 reads CATRTASGGVYNEQFF. Written as DNA, the CDR3 is TGCGCCACCCGAACCGCTAGCGGAGGAGTCTACAATGAGCAGTTCTTC.

V and J are TRBV19 and TRBJ2-2, with D possibly TRBD2 on 5 matching bases. Germline CDR1 LNHDA, CDR2 SQIVND (reference sequence). This CDR3 comprises 15 residues. Deletions cut 2 bases from V and 4 bases from J, with 11 bases between. CDR3 DNA: TGTGCCAGTAGTATAACTAGTCAAGGCACCGGGGAGCTGTTTTTT. Protein: CASSITSQGTGELFF.

The chain links TRBV7-9 to TRBJ1-4; D is undetermined. This CDR3 is 12 amino acids long. Germline lookup yields CDR1 SEHNR and CDR2 FQNEAQ (reference sequence). V was pared by 3 bases and J by 4 bases, with 3 bases between. CDR3 region: CASSFGNEKLFF. The CDR3 DNA is TGTGCCAGCAGCTTCGGTAATGAAAAACTGTTTTTT.

This clone occurred once. This sequence joins TRBV19 and TRBJ1-3; no clear D gene. V gave up 8 bases and J gave up 0 bases, with 11 bases separating them. CDR1 is LNHDA, CDR2 SQIVND, per germline (reference sequence). The CDR3 is 14 amino acids. The CDR3 region is CASHQWSSGNTIYF. CDR3 nucleotides: TGTGCCAGTCACCAGTGGAGCTCTGGAAACACCATATATTTT.

The chain carries TRBV7-6 and TRBJ2-7, with TRBD2 as a possible D gene (6 bases). This CDR3 comprises 14 residues. Germline V gives CDR1 SGHVS, CDR2 FNYEAQ. With 5 bases removed from V and 7 bases from J, the gap between germline ends came to 18 bases. The CDR3 region is CASSPDGGLWEQYF. CDR3 coding DNA: TGTGCCAGCAGCCCAGATGGGGGACTTTGGGAGCAGTACTTC.

V and J are TRBV19 and TRBJ2-5, with 7 bases identical to TRBD2. The CDR3 runs to 15 residues. Germline loops: CDR1 LNHDA, CDR2 SQIVND (reference sequence). V gave up 5 bases and J gave up 5 bases; unmatched junction bases: 11. The CDR3 region is CASSEGGSRRETQYF. CDR3 nucleotide sequence: TGTGCCAGTAGTGAGGGCGGGAGCCGTAGGGAGACCCAGTACTTC.

The genes are TRBV12-5 and TRBJ1-4, with 8 bases identical to TRBD1. The CDR3 covers 13 residues. V dropped 4 bases and J dropped 7; count of bases not matched to a gene: 2. The germline gives CDR1 LGHNT, CDR2 FRNRAP. DNA of the CDR3: TGTGCTAGTGGTTCCAGGGGGCTTGAAAAACTGTTTTTT. Translated, it gives CASGSRGLEKLFF.

The chain links TRBV19 to TRBJ1-1, with TRBD1 as a possible D gene (5 bases). The CDR3 length is 14 residues. Germline CDR1 is LNHDA and CDR2 is SQIVND (reference sequence). Trimming pared 3 bases from V and 1 base from J, leaving 9 bases between. CDR3 protein: CASSIRAWNTEAFF. In nucleotides, the CDR3 is TGTGCCAGTAGTATCAGGGCCTGGAACACTGAAGCTTTCTTT.

The chain joins TRBV5-5 to TRBJ1-5, with D maybe TRBD1 (5 bases). The CDR3 loop spans 13 amino acids. CDR1 is SGHKS, CDR2 YYEKEE, per germline (reference sequence). The V gene lost 2 bases and the J gene lost 7 bases, with 10 bases spanning the gap. CDR3 loop: CASSFTPGQPQHF. Written as DNA, the CDR3 is TGTGCCAGCAGCTTTACGCCAGGGCAGCCCCAGCATTTT.

The V and J genes are TRBV5-1 and TRBJ1-1; D remains ambiguous. Trimming shortened V by 1 base and J by 2 bases, and 6 bases separated the two germline ends. Germline loops: CDR1 SGHRS, CDR2 YFSETQ. The CDR3 has 13 residues. This CDR3 is CASSLSHNTEAFF. The CDR3 DNA follows: TGCGCCAGCAGCTTGAGCCACAACACTGAAGCTTTCTTT.

The chain couples TRBV30 to TRBJ1-2, with D possibly TRBD1 on 6 matching bases. Trimming left V 1 base short and J 3 bases short, with 12 bases between. CDR3 length: 14 amino acids. CDR1 GTSNPN and CDR2 SVGIG come from the germline V gene (reference sequence). CDR3 sequence: CAWSGFYRDYGYTF. The CDR3 nucleotides read TGTGCCTGGAGTGGGTTCTACAGGGACTATGGCTACACCTTC.